Given below is one T cell receptor beta chain in context. What it recognizes is unknown. The data stem from a study of response to subunit inactivated influenza vaccine. Notes on the study in general: After each seasonal influenza vaccination, few new T cells are recruited, the authors suggested.

TCRdb reanalysed the RT-PCR reads using MiXCR and keeps one entry per CDR3 protein. The sample includes more than 450,000 distinct CDR3 sequences, approximately 10% of them seen just once. The CDR3 is made up of 13 amino acids. Trimming removed 4 bases at V and 4 bases at J, with 11 bases between. Germline V gene data show CDR1 as LGHNA and CDR2 as YNFKEQ. These data are also associated with another study on T cells expressing NK-cell markers. According to that study: 5'RACE template switching with UMIs generated TCR beta cDNA. It was sorted CD3+CD56+NKG2C+, CD3+CD56+NKG2C- and CD3+CD56-NKG2C+ T cells that supplied the TCR beta repertoires. For about six donors, the dominant NKG2C+ clonotypes made up roughly 1.0-8% of their CD8+ T cells. In a few donors, dominant clonotypes made up about 25-60.1% of CD3+CD56-NKG2C+ cells.

Material: PBMCs from blood, obtained on the day of vaccination. This sequence was found in a man aged 45-60 years who received an inactivated influenza vaccine. The chain has TRBV4-2 and TRBJ2-7; D remains ambiguous. CDR3 sequence (DNA): TGTGCCAGCAGCCGAAGTCCTACGTACGAGCAGTACTTC. Translated, it gives CASSRSPTYEQYF.